The rows below give T cell receptor beta chains drawn from one sample of a study of molecular identifiers for immune sequencing clone quantification. Using its own MiXCR run on the PCR reads, TCRdb lists one record per CDR3 protein. There are under 600,000 distinct CDR3 sequences in the sample; around 21% occur only once, and about 0.8% lies in the top ten. Specimen: naive CD8+ T cells from blood, with Jurkat cell RNA spiked in. The receptors come from a human donor in good health. Some libraries in this study had Jurkat cell RNA spiked in. Both conserved end residues are trimmed from each CDR3. Each record gives: V gene, J gene, CDR3 protein.

TRBV20-1	TRBJ1-1	SASYGANTEAF
TRBV12-3/TRBV12-4	TRBJ2-1	ASSGSGLSSYNEQF
TRBV20-1	TRBJ1-5	SARAQPGQGLPSNQPQH
TRBV12-3/TRBV12-4	TRBJ1-6	ASSRDNSPPH
TRBV7-9	TRBJ2-7	ASSLSLPGTYEQY
TRBV20-1	TRBJ1-4	SARDLRWNEKLF
TRBV7-3	TRBJ2-2	ASSPEDSFNTGELF
TRBV19	TRBJ1-3	ASRTTGTSGNTIY
TRBV27	TRBJ2-1	ASSPPPGTHRNEQF
TRBV7-8	TRBJ2-3	ASSLAIAGTDTQY
TRBV4-3	TRBJ2-7	ASSLAKGAYEQY
TRBV12-3/TRBV12-4	TRBJ2-1	ASSLLGGQGWDNEQF
TRBV7-9	TRBJ2-3	ASSLSPGAQDTQY
TRBV27	TRBJ2-5	ASSLSVTPLGETQY
TRBV5-4	TRBJ2-3	ASSDPLYSTDTQY
TRBV12-3/TRBV12-4	TRBJ2-3	ASSRTEDTDTQY
TRBV29-1	TRBJ1-3	SVSQGSGYTIY
TRBV4-2	TRBJ2-7	ASSQDPLAGVTEQY
TRBV10-1	TRBJ2-3	ASSEIGVTDTQY
TRBV7-9	TRBJ2-7	ASSFEPYEQY